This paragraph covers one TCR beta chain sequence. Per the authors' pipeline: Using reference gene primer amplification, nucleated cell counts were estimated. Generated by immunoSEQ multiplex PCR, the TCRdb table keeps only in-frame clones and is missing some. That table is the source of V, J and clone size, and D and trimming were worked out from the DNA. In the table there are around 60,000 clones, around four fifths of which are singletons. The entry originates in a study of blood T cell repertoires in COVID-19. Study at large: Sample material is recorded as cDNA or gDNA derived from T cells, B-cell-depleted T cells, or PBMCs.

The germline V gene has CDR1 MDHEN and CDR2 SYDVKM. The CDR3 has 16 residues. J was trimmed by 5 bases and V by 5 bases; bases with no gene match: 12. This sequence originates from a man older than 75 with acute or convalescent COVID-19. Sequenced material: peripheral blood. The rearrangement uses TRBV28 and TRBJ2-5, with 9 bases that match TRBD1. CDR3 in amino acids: CASSPTGQGIEETQYF. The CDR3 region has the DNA TGTGCCAGCAGTCCTACCGGACAGGGGATAGAGGAGACCCAGTACTTC.